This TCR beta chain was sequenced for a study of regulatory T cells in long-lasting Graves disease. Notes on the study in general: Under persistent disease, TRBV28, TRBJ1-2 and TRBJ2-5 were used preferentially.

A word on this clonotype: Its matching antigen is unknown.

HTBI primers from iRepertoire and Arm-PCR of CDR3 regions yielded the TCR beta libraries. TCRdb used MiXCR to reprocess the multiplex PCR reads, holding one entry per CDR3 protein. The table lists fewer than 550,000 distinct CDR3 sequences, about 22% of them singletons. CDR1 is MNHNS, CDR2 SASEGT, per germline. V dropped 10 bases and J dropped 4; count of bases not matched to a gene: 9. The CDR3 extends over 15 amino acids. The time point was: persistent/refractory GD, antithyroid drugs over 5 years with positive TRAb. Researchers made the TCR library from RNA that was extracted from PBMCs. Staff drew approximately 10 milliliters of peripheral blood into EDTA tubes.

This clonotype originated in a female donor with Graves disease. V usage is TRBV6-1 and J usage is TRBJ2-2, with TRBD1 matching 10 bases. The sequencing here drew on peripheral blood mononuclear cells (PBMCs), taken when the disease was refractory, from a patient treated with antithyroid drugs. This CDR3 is CAIRDRGKTTGELFF. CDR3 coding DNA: TGTGCCATCCGGGACAGGGGAAAAACCACCGGGGAGCTGTTTTTT.